This T cell receptor beta chain stems from a study of monozygotic twins with inflammatory bowel disease. The CDR3 is 11 residues long. Germline-derived CDR1 and CDR2 are MDHEN and SYDVKM. Following a re-call of the 5' RACE reads, TCRdb has one entry per CDR3 protein and lacks DNA. The sample totals around 400,000 distinct CDR3 sequences. The chain recombines TRBV28 with TRBJ2-7; absent DNA, TCRdb's TRBD1 call cannot be checked. The sequenced material came from blood. This TCR was recovered from a human donor with ulcerative colitis or Crohn's disease, or a healthy co-twin of an affected twin (not recorded which). The CDR3: CASTDWGEQYF.